The sequence of this T cell receptor beta chain was determined in a study of blood T cell repertoires in COVID-19. Whole-study context: COVID-19 samples, acute and convalescent, were from the United States, Italy and Spain. The cDNA or gDNA used as material had been derived from T cells, B-cell-depleted T cells, or PBMCs.

This clone was observed a handful of times. V lost 4 bases and J lost 0; bases outside the gene matches: 6. The germline V gene encodes CDR1 SGHVS and CDR2 FNYEAQ. CDR3 length: 15 amino acids. Original analysis: It was from reference gene primer amplification that nucleated cell counts were estimated. TCRdb keeps only in-frame clones here, not all; method: immunoSEQ multiplex PCR. V and J calls and clone size follow that table, whereas D and trimming were derived from the DNA. The profile covers under 150,000 clones, with approximately 81% appearing a single time and approximately 3.6% taken by the ten largest.

The receptor comes from a man aged 35 to 55 with acute or convalescent COVID-19. Sequencing was carried out using peripheral blood. The J gene is TRBJ2-7, the V gene TRBV7-6, with TRBD1 matching over 7 bases. The CDR3 region is CASSSRDRSSYEQYF. CDR3 nucleotides: TGTGCCAGCAGCTCCCGGGACAGAAGCTCCTACGAGCAGTACTTC.